The next 29 T cell receptor beta chains were all read from a single sample in a study of T cells in Graves' hyperthyroidism and ophthalmopathy (dated by TCRdb to between 2017 and 2020). To prepare the library, multiplex PCR was applied. Sequencing took place on an Illumina HiSeq 2000. TCR beta CDR3 regions were amplified from RNA transcripts. The TCR CDR3 was subjected to a first round of RT-PCR using the HTBI primer set and the Qiagen OneStep RT-PCR kit. TCRdb reran the public reads through fastp at Q25 and MiXCR, keeping productive beta chains. CDR3 protein sequences are deduplicated, and each keeps its most common genes and DNA. The sample records 600,000 to 700,000 distinct CDR3 sequences, 45% of which are singletons. The biggest ten clones account for less than 9% of the sample. Sequencing was performed on peripheral blood or thyroid tissue (not recorded which). These receptors came from an adult man with Graves' disease, either hyperthyroidism or ophthalmopathy (not recorded which).

This clonotype was seen ten or more times. This chain uses TRBV5-1 with TRBJ2-7; D perhaps matches TRBD1 (5 bases). The V gene lost 4 bases and the J gene lost 6 bases, with 14 bases spanning the gap. The CDR3 is made up of 13 amino acids. The germline V gene encodes CDR1 SGHRS and CDR2 YFSETQ. The CDR3, as DNA: TGCGCCAGCAGCCCTGGGGCGTCCCGCGAGCAGTACTTC. Translation gives CASSPGASREQYF.

The CDR3 reads CASRPYRFHNQPQHF. CDR3 nucleotide sequence: TGTGCCAGCAGACCCTACAGATTTCACAATCAGCCCCAGCATTTT. The chain has TRBV2 and TRBJ1-5; D remains unclear. V was pared by 6 bases and J by 3 bases, with 15 bases between. The CDR3 runs 15 residues. Germline V CDR1 and CDR2: SNHLY, FYNNEI.

Note on this clonotype: A read error may be the cause here, since a much bigger clone is one base away. CDR3 DNA: TGTGCCAGCAGTGAATATGGTACAGGGGACGGGTCTGGCTACACCTTC. Protein sequence: CASSEYGTGDGSGYTF. The chain uses TRBV2 and TRBJ1-2; 7 bases align to TRBD1. The CDR3 length is 16 residues. Germline V gene data show CDR1 as SNHLY and CDR2 as FYNNEI. The junction had 13 bases not matched to a gene; V was cut back by 2 bases and J by 7 bases.

This clonotype was counted only a few times. The chain combines TRBV29-1 with TRBJ1-1; D is unclear. Germline V gene sequence: CDR1 SQVTM, CDR2 ANQGSEA. This CDR3 spans 15 amino acids. The germline V and J ends were trimmed by 0 bases and 1 base, with 12 bases remaining between them. This CDR3 reads CSVEDPTWRNTEAFF. CDR3 sequence (DNA): TGCAGCGTTGAAGACCCGACCTGGAGGAACACTGAAGCTTTCTTT.

The chain is built from TRBV7-2 and TRBJ2-5, with unresolved D. This CDR3 comprises 13 residues. Germline CDR1 is SGHTA and CDR2 is FQGNSA. The V gene lost 8 bases and the J gene lost 5 bases, with 15 bases spanning the gap. The CDR3 spells CASPLRIPETQYF. The CDR3 nucleotides read TGTGCCAGCCCCCTGCGAATTCCGGAGACCCAGTACTTC.

The sample holds many counts of this clonotype. This rearrangement joins TRBV12-3 or TRBV12-4 to TRBJ1-2, with 9 positions matching TRBD1. The CDR3 extends over 16 amino acids. With 5 bases clipped from V and 0 bases from J, the junction kept 7 bases outside the gene matches. CDR3 in amino acids: CASSANRDRANYGYTF. CDR3 in DNA: TGTGCCAGCAGTGCAAACCGGGACAGGGCTAACTATGGCTACACCTTC.

This clonotype appeared many times. V and J are TRBV7-8 and TRBJ1-6; 10 bases match TRBD1. The CDR3 has 16 amino acids. V lost 1 base to trimming and J lost 14 bases; unmatched junction nucleotides: 11. Germline loops: CDR1 SGHVS, CDR2 FQNEAQ. Written as DNA, the CDR3 is TGTGCCAGCAGCTTAGGAGGTGGGACAGGGGAAGGCACCCTCCACTTT. It codes for CASSLGGGTGEGTLHF.

The V call is TRBV12-3 or TRBV12-4, the J call TRBJ1-1; 8 bases agree with TRBD1. J lost 10 bases, V lost 5 bases, and 9 bases had no gene match. This CDR3 has 13 residues. Here the CDR3 reads CASSEGQGLGAFF. CDR3 DNA sequence: TGTGCCAGCAGTGAAGGACAGGGTTTGGGAGCTTTCTTT.

The J gene is TRBJ1-1, the V gene TRBV29-1; TRBD1 matches at 7 bases. CDR3 size: 13 residues. CDR1 and CDR2 from the germline V gene are SQVTM and ANQGSEA. V dropped 4 bases and J dropped 5; count of bases not matched to a gene: 7. CDR3 in DNA: TGCAGCGTTGCGCAACAGGGGATGACTGAAGCTTTCTTT. Amino acid sequence: CSVAQQGMTEAFF.

This chain uses TRBV29-1 with TRBJ1-1; TRBD1 agrees at 9 bases. CDR1 SQVTM and CDR2 ANQGSEA come from the germline V gene. The CDR3 runs 13 residues. Trimming removed 8 bases from V and 6 bases from J; junction bases left unmatched: 10. The chain's CDR3 is CSTARDRDAEAFF. CDR3 nucleotide sequence: TGCAGCACTGCCCGGGACAGGGATGCTGAAGCTTTCTTT.

This chain connects TRBV25-1 to TRBJ1-4, with D perhaps matching TRBD1 (6 bases). V was shortened by 7 bases and J by 0 bases, with 12 bases between the two germline ends. Looked up from germline, CDR1 is MGHDK and CDR2 is SYGVNS. The length of the CDR3 is 15 residues. CDR3 sequence: CASTQTGATNEKLFF. The CDR3 coding sequence is TGTGCCAGCACCCAGACAGGAGCAACTAATGAAAAACTGTTTTTT.

The table lists this clonotype with many counts. This sequence joins TRBV6-1 and TRBJ1-1, with D uncertain. With 6 bases removed from V and 1 base from J, the gap between germline ends came to 12 bases. The CDR3 has 14 residues. CDR1 MNHNS and CDR2 SASEGT come from the germline V gene. The DNA of the CDR3 is TGTGCCAGCAGCCGTTATGACGGGAACACTGAAGCTTTCTTT. It is translated as CASSRYDGNTEAFF.

This clonotype has a count of ten or more. This rearrangement joins TRBV7-2 to TRBJ1-4; D remains ambiguous. The germline V and J ends were trimmed by 5 bases and 5 bases, with 18 bases remaining between them. The CDR3 has 16 residues. Germline-derived CDR1 and CDR2 are SGHTA and FQGNSA. CDR3 region: CASSPRLAAENEKLFF. The DNA for the CDR3 is TGTGCCAGCAGCCCCCGTCTGGCGGCAGAAAATGAAAAACTGTTTTTT.

This clonotype was counted many times. The chain combines TRBV15 with TRBJ1-1, with 8 nucleotides matching TRBD1. The germline V gene has CDR1 LNHNV and CDR2 YYDKDF (reference sequence). V dropped 7 bases and J dropped 11; count of bases not matched to a gene: 6. The CDR3 extends over 11 amino acids. The chain's CDR3 is CATTGGQEAFF. The CDR3 DNA reads TGTGCCACCACTGGGGGACAGGAGGCTTTCTTT.

This clonotype has ten or more counts. V usage is TRBV20-1 and J usage is TRBJ2-7; 9 nucleotides agree with TRBD1. The CDR3 length is 13 residues. The J segment lost 3 bases and the V segment lost 5 bases, leaving 5 bases of the junction unmatched. Germline V gives CDR1 DFQATT, CDR2 SNEGSKA (reference sequence). The DNA of the CDR3 is TGCAGTGCTCCCCCGGGACAGGGCTACGAGCAGTACTTC. Amino acids: CSAPPGQGYEQYF.

The chain combines TRBV2 with TRBJ1-2; 7 bases are shared with TRBD1. J gave up 2 bases and V 8 bases, and 8 bases lay outside the gene matches. The CDR3 extends over 14 amino acids. Germline CDR1 SNHLY, CDR2 FYNNEI. The CDR3 DNA sequence: TGTGCCAGCGGCCGGGACAGAAAGAACTATGGCTACACCTTC. Residues: CASGRDRKNYGYTF.

The sample holds a few counts of this clonotype. The chain employs TRBV12-3 or TRBV12-4 and TRBJ2-5, with 9 bases lining up with TRBD1. Unmatched junction bases numbered 3, after V lost 1 base and J lost 6 bases. This CDR3 contains 14 residues. The CDR3 DNA is TGTGCCAGCAGTTTAGGGGGGACAGGGCAGACCCAGTACTTC. Translated: CASSLGGTGQTQYF.

The sample holds a few counts of this clonotype. The CDR3 spells CASSPGRKEYQETQYF. CDR3 coding DNA: TGTGCCAGCAGCCCCGGACGGAAGGAGTACCAAGAGACCCAGTACTTC. This rearrangement joins TRBV5-8 to TRBJ2-5; no firm D call. V shed 4 bases and J shed 0 bases, with 16 bases lying between them. This CDR3 comprises 16 residues. Germline CDR1 reads SGHTS; CDR2 reads YDEGEE.

A note on this clonotype: The germline gene is not matched at one end of the junction; a read error may be the cause. The V and J genes are TRBV19 and TRBJ1-2; tentative D call: TRBD1 (5 bases). The CDR3 covers 14 residues. From germline, CDR1 is LNHDA and CDR2 SQIVND (reference sequence). The CDR3 DNA reads as TGCGCCAGCAGCCGACTCGGGGCCATCTATGGCTACACCTTC. Translated: CASSRLGAIYGYTF.

The V call is TRBV5-8, the J call TRBJ2-5; the match to TRBD1 covers 7 bases. Losses at the gene ends were 0 bases for V and 7 bases for J; bases not matched to a gene: 6. CDR3 length: 14 residues. From germline, CDR1 is SGHTS and CDR2 YDEGEE. The CDR3 here is CASSLATGMGTQYF. The DNA for the CDR3 is TGTGCCAGCAGCTTGGCGACAGGGATGGGGACCCAGTACTTC.

To note about this clonotype: Relative to the germline gene, one junction end is altered; a read error may explain this. V and J are TRBV15 and TRBJ2-6; 11 bases fit TRBD1. Germline CDR1 and CDR2: LNHNV and YYDKDF (reference sequence). CDR3 size: 15 residues. The CDR3 nucleotides read TGTGCCACCAGCAGAGTTGGGACAGGGGGCAACGTCCTGACTTTC. Translating it yields CATSRVGTGGNVLTF.

The chain employs TRBV10-3 and TRBJ2-7; 10 positions match TRBD2. The CDR3 covers 17 residues. From germline, CDR1 is ENHRY and CDR2 SYGVKD. After removal of 0 bases from V and 4 bases from J, the junction contained 9 bases not matched to a gene. DNA of the CDR3: TGTGCCATCAGTGAGTCTAAGGCTAGCGGGAGTATGTACGAGCAGTACTTC. This encodes CAISESKASGSMYEQYF.

There are a few counts of this clonotype. Given a much more abundant clone one base away, this may be a read error. V is TRBV20-1 and J is TRBJ1-1; unclear D gene. This CDR3 is 12 amino acids long. The germline gives CDR1 DFQATT, CDR2 SNEGSKA (reference sequence). V shed 1 base and J shed 11 bases, with 14 bases lying between them. The CDR3 nucleotides read TGCAGTGCTAGAGGGAGGTCCGTAGAGGCTTTCTTT. Translation: CSARGRSVEAFF.

The CDR3 loop is CSAPIGGPGETQYF. The CDR3 DNA is TGCAGTGCTCCGATCGGGGGGCCGGGGGAGACCCAGTACTTC. This chain links TRBV20-1 with TRBJ2-5, with a weak D call TRBD2 (7 bases). The CDR3 totals 14 residues. Germline V gives CDR1 DFQATT, CDR2 SNEGSKA (reference sequence). V was shortened by 5 bases and J by 5 bases, with 18 bases between the two germline ends.

Regarding this clonotype: Likely a read error: the CDR3 ends without its conserved phenylalanine or tryptophan. Because the CDR3's place on the DNA is in doubt, the DNA is left out and the CDR3 is given as listed by TCRdb. The V call is TRBV7-9, the J call TRBJ1-4. Germline lookup yields CDR1 SEHNR and CDR2 FQNEAQ (reference sequence). With termini counted, the CDR3 has 9 amino acids. This CDR3 is CASSREDVT.

Comments on this clonotype: A much more abundant neighbour one base away suggests this may be a read error. This sequence joins TRBV2 and TRBJ2-5, with 7 bases aligning to TRBD2. This CDR3 is 15 amino acids long. CDR1 and CDR2 from the germline V gene are SNHLY and FYNNEI. Unmatched junction bases numbered 11, after V lost 6 bases and J lost 4 bases. CDR3 nucleotide sequence: TGTGCCAGCAGCTTAGGGGCTAGGGAGGGAGAGACCCAGTACTTC. This encodes CASSLGAREGETQYF. Full variable domain (outside the CDR3, taken from reference TRBV2 and TRBJ2-5): EPEVTQTPSHQVTQMGQEVILRCVPISNHLYFYWYRQILGQKVEFLVSFYNNEISEKSEIFDDQFSVERPDGSNFTLKIRSTKLEDSAMYFCASSLGAREGETQYFGPGTRLLVL.

The CDR3 DNA follows: TGTGCCAGCAGCTTAATCGGAGGGAGAACGGGGTCTAACACTGAAGCTTTCTTT. This encodes CASSLIGGRTGSNTEAFF. This chain connects TRBV7-9 to TRBJ1-1, with D unclear. V dropped 2 bases and J dropped 2 bases, with 21 bases sitting between them. Germline CDR1 and CDR2: SEHNR and FQNEAQ (reference sequence). CDR3 length: 18 residues.

This clonotype was recorded a few times. The V gene is TRBV19, the J gene TRBJ2-6; possibly TRBD1 for D (6 bases). CDR1 is LNHDA, CDR2 SQIVND, per germline (reference sequence). Trimming pared 9 bases from V and 2 bases from J, leaving 17 bases between. The CDR3 runs to 16 residues. DNA for the CDR3: TGTGCCAGCTCACCTCTACAGGGTCCTGGGGCCAACGTCCTGACTTTC. Translated, it gives CASSPLQGPGANVLTF.

A few counts support this clonotype. This chain links TRBV7-9 with TRBJ1-1; D not resolved. The CDR3 loop spans 14 amino acids. V shed 5 bases and J shed 3 bases, with 13 bases lying between them. The V gene's germline CDR1 is SEHNR and CDR2 FQNEAQ (reference sequence). CDR3 loop: CASSAQLIDTEAFF. CDR3 nucleotides: TGTGCCAGCAGCGCACAGTTAATAGACACTGAAGCTTTCTTT.